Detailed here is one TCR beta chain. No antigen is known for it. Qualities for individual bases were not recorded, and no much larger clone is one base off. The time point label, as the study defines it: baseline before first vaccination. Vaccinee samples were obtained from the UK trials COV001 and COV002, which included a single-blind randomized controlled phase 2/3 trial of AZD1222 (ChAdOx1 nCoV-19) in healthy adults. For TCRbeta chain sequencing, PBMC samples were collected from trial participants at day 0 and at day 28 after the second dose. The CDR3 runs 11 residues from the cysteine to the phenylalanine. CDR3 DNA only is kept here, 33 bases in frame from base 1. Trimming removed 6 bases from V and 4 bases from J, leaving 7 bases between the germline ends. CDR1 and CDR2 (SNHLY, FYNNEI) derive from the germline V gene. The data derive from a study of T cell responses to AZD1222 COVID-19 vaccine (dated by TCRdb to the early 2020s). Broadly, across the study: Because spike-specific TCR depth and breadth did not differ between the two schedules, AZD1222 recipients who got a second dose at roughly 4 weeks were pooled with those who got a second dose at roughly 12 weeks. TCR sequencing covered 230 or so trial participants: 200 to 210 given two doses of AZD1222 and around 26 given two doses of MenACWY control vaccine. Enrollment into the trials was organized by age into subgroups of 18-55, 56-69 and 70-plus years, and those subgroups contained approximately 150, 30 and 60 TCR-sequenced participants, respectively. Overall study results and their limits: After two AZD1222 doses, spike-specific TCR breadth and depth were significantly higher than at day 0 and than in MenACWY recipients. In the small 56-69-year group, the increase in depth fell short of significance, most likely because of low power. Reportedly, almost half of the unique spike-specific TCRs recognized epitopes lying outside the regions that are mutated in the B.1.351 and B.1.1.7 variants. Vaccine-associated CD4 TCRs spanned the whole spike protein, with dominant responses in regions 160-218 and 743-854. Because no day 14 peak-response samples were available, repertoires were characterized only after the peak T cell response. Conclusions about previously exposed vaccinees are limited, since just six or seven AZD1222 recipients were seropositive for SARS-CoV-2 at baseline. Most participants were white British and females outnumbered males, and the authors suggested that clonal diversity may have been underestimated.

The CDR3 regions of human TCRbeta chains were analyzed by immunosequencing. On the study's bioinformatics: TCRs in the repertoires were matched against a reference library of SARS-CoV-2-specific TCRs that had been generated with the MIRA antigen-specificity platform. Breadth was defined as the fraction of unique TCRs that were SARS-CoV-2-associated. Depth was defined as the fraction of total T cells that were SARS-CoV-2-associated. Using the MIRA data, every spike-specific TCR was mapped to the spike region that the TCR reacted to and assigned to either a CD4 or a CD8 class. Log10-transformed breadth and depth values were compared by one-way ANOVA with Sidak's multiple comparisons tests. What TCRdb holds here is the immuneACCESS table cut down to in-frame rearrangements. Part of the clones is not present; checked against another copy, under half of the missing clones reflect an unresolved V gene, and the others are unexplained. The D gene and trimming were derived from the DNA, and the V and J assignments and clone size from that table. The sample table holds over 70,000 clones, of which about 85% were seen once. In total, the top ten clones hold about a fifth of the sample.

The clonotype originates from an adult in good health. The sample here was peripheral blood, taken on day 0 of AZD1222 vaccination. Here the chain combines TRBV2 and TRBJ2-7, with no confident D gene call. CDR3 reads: CASRPEYEQYF. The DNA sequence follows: TGTGCCAGCAGGCCCGAGTACGAGCAGTACTTC.